The 29 T cell receptor beta chains in this list originate from one sample, sequenced in a study of a mutant IDH1 vaccine in newly diagnosed glioma. Assay: immunoSEQ multiplex PCR; the TCRdb copy retains only in-frame clones and omits some. The profile shows some 60,000 clones, 80% to 85% of them singletons. Their antigen targets remain unknown. Time point meaning: week 47, end of study. With topical imiquimod, each dose of the vaccine consisted of 300 ug of mutant IDH1 20-mer peptide. The source material was PBMCs, sampled from a glioma patient whose treatment included an IDH1 peptide vaccine. The receptors were sampled from a man aged 25-40 years with glioma.

The chain links TRBV7-9 to TRBJ2-1, with a possible D match to TRBD2 (5 bases). The CDR3 length is 16 residues. CDR1 and CDR2 (germline): SEHNR, FQNEAQ (reference sequence). Trimming took off 5 bases at V and 0 bases at J, with 14 bases between the two ends. CDR3 sequence: CASSPPGVSSYNEQFF. CDR3 nucleotide sequence: TGTGCCAGCAGCCCCCCCGGGGTGAGCTCCTACAATGAGCAGTTCTTC. The entire variable domain, with the rest obtained from reference TRBV7-9 and TRBJ2-1, is as follows: DTGVSQNPRHKITKRGQNVTFRCDPISEHNRLYWYRQTLGQGPEFLTYFQNEAQLEKSRLLSDRFSAERPKGSFSTLEIQRTEQGDSAMYLCASSPPGVSSYNEQFFGPGTRLTVL.

V is TRBV7-2 and J is TRBJ2-5; no clear D gene. Trimming shortened V by 1 base and J by 0 bases, and 12 bases separated the two germline ends. Germline-derived CDR1 and CDR2 are SGHTA and FQGNSA. The CDR3 extends over 16 amino acids. Here the CDR3 DNA reads TGTGCCAGCAGCTTAGTTGAGACAAAGTACCAAGAGACCCAGTACTTC. Encoded protein: CASSLVETKYQETQYF.

V gene TRBV13 combines with J gene TRBJ2-5, with D possibly being TRBD1 (7 bases). The CDR3 spans 20 residues. Trimming took off 4 bases at V and 4 bases at J, with 31 bases between the two ends. Per germline, CDR1 PRHDT and CDR2 FYEKMQ (reference sequence). CDR3 coding DNA: TGTGCCAGCAGCTATTCCCTTTCCCAGGACAGGACCCCGGAGGGAGAGACCCAGTACTTC. Amino acids: CASSYSLSQDRTPEGETQYF.

V is TRBV28 and J is TRBJ2-7; perhaps TRBD2 as D (7 bases). V was clipped by 4 bases and J by 6 bases, with 10 bases between them. The CDR3 has 12 amino acids. Per germline, CDR1 MDHEN and CDR2 SYDVKM. The CDR3 here is CASSSGEGEQYF. In DNA form, the CDR3 reads TGTGCCAGCAGTTCAGGGGAGGGCGAGCAGTACTTC.

V and J are TRBV5-1 and TRBJ1-6; 9 bases agree with TRBD1. Germline values: CDR1 SGHRS, CDR2 YFSETQ. CDR3 size: 17 residues. J lost 0 bases, V lost 4 bases, and 5 bases had no gene match. Here the CDR3 reads CASSPGQGSSYNSPLHF. CDR3 coding DNA: TGCGCCAGCAGCCCAGGACAGGGGAGCTCCTATAATTCACCCCTCCACTTT.

This chain connects TRBV4-1 to TRBJ2-3; 7 bases fit TRBD2. V was pared by 4 bases and J by 8 bases, with 15 bases of the junction left unmatched. The CDR3 length is 16 residues. CDR1 is MGHRA, CDR2 YSYEKL, per germline. CDR3 nucleotides: TGCGCCAGCAGCCCCATCCCAGGGACTACCGGTGGTACGCAGTATTTT. It encodes CASSPIPGTTGGTQYF.

The V gene is TRBV2, the J gene TRBJ1-6; D perhaps matches TRBD1 (6 bases). Germline CDR1 SNHLY, CDR2 FYNNEI. Trimming shortened V by 3 bases and J by 7 bases, and 13 bases separated the two germline ends. CDR3 length equals 15 residues. CDR3: CASSEIGQGNSPLHF. CDR3 nucleotides: TGTGCCAGCAGTGAGATAGGGCAGGGGAATTCACCCCTCCACTTT.

V and J are TRBV28 and TRBJ1-6; 10 nucleotides align to TRBD1. The CDR3 extends over 20 amino acids. CDR1 MDHEN and CDR2 SYDVKM come from the germline V gene. V shed 6 bases and J 3 bases; nucleotides not matched to a gene: 17. CDR3 coding DNA: TGTGCCAGCAGCAAACTCCCGGGACAGGGGCGAAACGGCTATAATTCACCCCTCCACTTT. Translation gives CASSKLPGQGRNGYNSPLHF.

This rearrangement joins TRBV6-1 to TRBJ1-4; tentative D call: TRBD1 (6 bases). Germline CDR1 and CDR2: MNHNS and SASEGT. Trimming removed 2 bases from V and 7 bases from J, with 8 bases in between. The CDR3 totals 13 residues. The CDR3 here is CASSERGTEKLFF. The CDR3 DNA reads as TGTGCCAGCAGTGAAAGGGGGACTGAAAAACTGTTTTTT.

The genes are TRBV7-9 and TRBJ2-7; D is uncertain. The length of the CDR3 is 14 residues. The V end was cut by 1 base, the J end by 2 bases, with 9 bases between. Germline V gene data show CDR1 as SEHNR and CDR2 as FQNEAQ (reference sequence). The CDR3 region is CASSLVARPYEQYF. The CDR3 nucleotides are TGTGCCAGCAGCTTAGTCGCCAGACCCTACGAGCAGTACTTC.

The chain carries TRBV5-6 and TRBJ2-7, with 9 nucleotides matching TRBD1. Germline trimming cut 4 bases from V and 4 bases from J; bases unmatched to any gene: 12. The V gene's germline CDR1 is SGHDT and CDR2 YYEEEE. The CDR3 runs 16 residues. This chain's CDR3 is CASSRYPGQGAYEQYF. The DNA for the CDR3 is TGTGCCAGCAGCAGATACCCGGGACAGGGTGCGTACGAGCAGTACTTC. Full variable domain (missing parts from reference TRBV5-6 and TRBJ2-7): DAGVTQSPTHLIKTRGQQVTLRCSPKSGHDTVSWYQQALGQGPQFIFQYYEEEERQRGNFPDRFSGHQFPNYSSELNVNALLLGDSALYLCASSRYPGQGAYEQYFGPGTRLTVT.

The CDR3 here is CASSPGSGVVNIQYF. The CDR3 region has the DNA TGTGCCAGCAGCCCAGGTAGCGGGGTGGTTAACATTCAGTACTTC. This chain joins TRBV5-8 and TRBJ2-4; 8 bases line up with TRBD2. Germline assignment: CDR1 SGHTS and CDR2 YDEGEE. The junction had 10 bases not matched to a gene; V was cut back by 4 bases and J by 7 bases. This CDR3 has 15 residues.

This rearrangement joins TRBV6-1 to TRBJ1-6; D gene unclear. CDR1 is MNHNS, CDR2 SASEGT, per germline. V lost 4 bases and J lost 6, with 13 bases in between. CDR3 length: 15 residues. The CDR3, as DNA: TGTGCCAGCAGTGTCGCAATCTGGGGTAATTCACCCCTCCACTTT. Residues: CASSVAIWGNSPLHF.

The chain recombines TRBV7-9 with TRBJ2-1; D ambiguous. The CDR3 is 13 amino acids. V lost 6 bases to trimming and J lost 5 bases, with 11 bases between them. The V gene's germline CDR1 is SEHNR and CDR2 FQNEAQ (reference sequence). The CDR3 region is CASRPGWDNEQFF. Here the CDR3 DNA reads TGTGCCAGCAGGCCGGGTTGGGACAATGAGCAGTTCTTC.

J is TRBJ2-7 and V is TRBV19; 7 bases fit TRBD1. The germline CDR1 and CDR2 sequences are LNHDA and SQIVND (reference sequence). The V and J ends lost 6 bases and 2 bases, in that order; junction bases with no gene match: 13. The CDR3 is made up of 16 amino acids. The CDR3 coding sequence is TGTGCCAGTAGCCTGACAGGGCGATTCTTCCCCTACGAGCAGTACTTC. Its protein is CASSLTGRFFPYEQYF.

The CDR3 DNA reads as TGTGCCAGCAGCTTAGTCGGCAGCCCTAGTCAGCCCCAGCATTTT. As protein: CASSLVGSPSQPQHF. V usage is TRBV11-3 and J usage is TRBJ1-5; D remains ambiguous. The V gene lost 1 base and the J gene lost 6 bases, with 13 bases spanning the gap. The CDR3 consists of 15 residues. Germline-derived CDR1 and CDR2 are SGHNT and YENEEA.

The chain carries TRBV19 and TRBJ1-3; weak D call: TRBD1 (5 bases). The CDR3 totals 15 residues. Looked up from germline, CDR1 is LNHDA and CDR2 is SQIVND (reference sequence). Deletions cut 2 bases from V and 0 bases from J, with 8 bases between. Written as DNA, the CDR3 is TGTGCCAGTAGTATATTGGGGACCTCTGGAAACACCATATATTTT. Translation: CASSILGTSGNTIYF.

This clone was seen more than once but under ten times. The chain joins TRBV7-9 to TRBJ1-4; D remains ambiguous. The CDR3 has 14 amino acids. The V gene lost 4 bases and the J gene lost 8 bases, with 14 bases spanning the gap. In germline, CDR1 is SEHNR, CDR2 FQNEAQ (reference sequence). The CDR3 loop reads CASSSTVEDEKLFF. The CDR3 nucleotides read TGTGCCAGCAGCTCCACAGTAGAGGACGAAAAACTGTTTTTT.

V and J are TRBV29-1 and TRBJ2-7, with TRBD1 as a possible D gene (6 bases). V was trimmed by 7 bases and J by 5 bases, leaving 12 bases between them. The CDR3 contains 11 residues. Germline loops: CDR1 SQVTM, CDR2 ANQGSEA. CDR3: CSAAWGHEQYF. Written as DNA, the CDR3 is TGCAGCGCCGCCTGGGGGCACGAGCAGTACTTC.

This chain joins TRBV27 and TRBJ2-7; 9 positions agree with TRBD2. Trimming removed 2 bases from V and 6 bases from J; junction bases left unmatched: 8. There are 15 residues in the CDR3. Germline CDR1 is MNHEY and CDR2 is SMNVEV (reference sequence). CDR3 protein: CASSLGAGGYGEQYF. CDR3 bases: TGTGCCAGCAGTTTAGGAGCGGGGGGCTATGGCGAGCAGTACTTC.

This sequence joins TRBV4-1 and TRBJ2-3, with D possibly TRBD2 on 6 matching bases. The CDR3 contains 13 residues. CDR1 MGHRA and CDR2 YSYEKL come from the germline V gene. The V gene lost 6 bases and the J gene lost 7 bases, with 14 bases spanning the gap. The DNA of the CDR3 is TGCGCCAGCAGGGGCGGGGACCCCCATACGCAGTATTTT. Residues: CASRGGDPHTQYF.

This clone was seen a single time. The chain uses TRBV7-2 and TRBJ2-1; tentatively, D is TRBD1 or TRBD2 (5 bases each). V was cut by 5 bases and J by 4 bases, with 21 bases left in between. The CDR3 is 17 residues long. Germline CDR1 and CDR2: SGHTA and FQGNSA. The CDR3 nucleotides read TGTGCCAGCAGCCGTAGGGCCGGGACGACCGGATACAATGAGCAGTTCTTC. This codes for CASSRRAGTTGYNEQFF.

This clone was seen once. This chain uses TRBV27 with TRBJ1-6, with 9 positions matching TRBD1. The V segment lost 10 bases and the J segment 9 bases; nucleotides outside the gene matches: 13. This CDR3 region has 15 residues. Germline V CDR1 and CDR2: MNHEY, SMNVEV (reference sequence). CDR3 sequence reads: CATKTGGFPFSPLHF. CDR3 DNA sequence: TGTGCCACAAAAACAGGGGGCTTCCCTTTTTCACCCCTCCACTTT.

The chain joins TRBV19 to TRBJ1-6; D remains unclear. V was pared by 5 bases and J by 5 bases, with 13 bases between. Germline V gene sequence: CDR1 LNHDA, CDR2 SQIVND (reference sequence). The CDR3 consists of 15 residues. CDR3 nucleotide sequence: TGTGCCAGTAGTCCTTTGGACGGAGATAATTCACCCCTCCACTTT. Translated: CASSPLDGDNSPLHF.

The chain employs TRBV19 and TRBJ2-7; perhaps TRBD1 as D (6 bases). V was shortened by 0 bases and J by 1 base, with 10 bases between the two germline ends. This CDR3 has 15 amino acids. Germline CDR1 reads LNHDA; CDR2 reads SQIVND (reference sequence). CDR3 bases: TGTGCCAGTAGTATAGAGAACAGGGCTTCCTACGAGCAGTACTTC. This encodes CASSIENRASYEQYF.

This clone was seen once. V usage is TRBV19 and J usage is TRBJ2-3; 8 bases align to TRBD2. Germline-derived CDR1 and CDR2 are LNHDA and SQIVND (reference sequence). V was pared by 4 bases and J by 2 bases, with 8 bases of the junction left unmatched. The CDR3 has 16 amino acids. This CDR3 is CASSTSAGALTDTQYF. DNA of the CDR3: TGTGCCAGTAGTACCTCAGCGGGGGCCCTCACAGATACGCAGTATTTT.

The V call is TRBV7-9, the J call TRBJ2-2, with D possibly being TRBD1 (5 bases). Deletions cut 6 bases from V and 5 bases from J, with 7 bases between. Germline lookup yields CDR1 SEHNR and CDR2 FQNEAQ (reference sequence). The CDR3 sequence is 12 residues long. CDR3 sequence (DNA): TGTGCCAGCAGAGGGGTGACCGGGGAGCTGTTTTTT. Residues: CASRGVTGELFF. Using reference TRBV7-9 and TRBJ2-2 for the parts outside the CDR3, the full variable domain is DTGVSQNPRHKITKRGQNVTFRCDPISEHNRLYWYRQTLGQGPEFLTYFQNEAQLEKSRLLSDRFSAERPKGSFSTLEIQRTEQGDSAMYLCASRGVTGELFFGEGSRLTVL.

The gene calls are TRBV6-5 and TRBJ1-2, with 7 positions matching TRBD1. V shed 5 bases and J 2 bases; nucleotides not matched to a gene: 5. CDR3 length: 14 residues. Per germline, CDR1 MNHEY and CDR2 SVGAGI. The CDR3 is CASSRDSLNYGYTF. The CDR3 DNA follows: TGTGCCAGCAGTAGGGACAGTTTAAACTATGGCTACACCTTC.

The chain recombines TRBV6-1 with TRBJ1-1; no definite D call. Germline V gene lookup returns CDR1 MNHNS and CDR2 SASEGT. V gave up 7 bases and J gave up 1 base, with 13 bases separating them. This CDR3 spans 14 amino acids. The CDR3 coding sequence is TGTGCCAGCATTACCCAGTGGGGGAACACTGAAGCTTTCTTT. This translates into CASITQWGNTEAFF.